The 3 T cell receptor beta chains presented below share a single source sample, sequenced in a study of shared clonotypes between healthy human individuals. Libraries were prepared by immunoSEQ multiplex PCR; TCRdb keeps only in-frame clonotypes and omits some of them. The sample holds approximately 400,000 clones; 90% to 98% are singletons and the top ten take about 0.32%. The material sequenced was memory CD8+ T cells sorted from blood. Indicated subset: CD45RO+ cells pooled with CCR7-negative TemRA cells. Every receptor here comes from a man between 25 and 39 years old in good health.

The genes are TRBV11-1 and TRBJ2-2; D possibly matches TRBD1 or TRBD2 (5 bases each). Germline-derived CDR1 and CDR2 are SGHAT and FQDESV (reference sequence). This CDR3 region has 14 residues. V dropped 7 bases and J dropped 4 bases, with 13 bases sitting between them. As DNA, the CDR3 is TGTGCCAGCAACCCCTCCGGGACCACCGGGGAGCTGTTTTTT. Protein: CASNPSGTTGELFF.

The chain carries TRBV7-3 and TRBJ2-7; a weak D match, TRBD2 (7 bases). V shed 2 bases and J shed 3 bases, with 14 bases lying between them. The germline V gene has CDR1 SGHTA and CDR2 FQGTGA. CDR3 length: 15 amino acids. The CDR3 nucleotides are TGTGCCAGCAGCTTAGCCGGGGGGCCGGGCTACGAGCAGTACTTC. Residues: CASSLAGGPGYEQYF.

This chain links TRBV7-9 with TRBJ2-3; 9 bases agree with TRBD1. This CDR3 comprises 14 residues. V lost 6 bases, J lost 5 bases, and 6 bases stayed unmatched. Germline CDR1 reads SEHNR; CDR2 reads FQNEAQ (reference sequence). The CDR3 DNA reads as TGTGCCAGCAGATTCCGGGACAGGGTAGATACGCAGTATTTT. Translating gives CASRFRDRVDTQYF.